Below, one T cell receptor (beta chain) is given with its context. As yet, its antigen is unknown. TCRdb's table, derived via immunoSEQ multiplex PCR, lists solely in-frame clones and lacks some. The sample contains 120,000 to 150,000 clones, just over 90% of which appear only once. The entry originates in a study of T cell responses to AZD1222 COVID-19 vaccine. Findings of the study overall: Compared with day 0, the breadth and depth of the Spike-specific TCR repertoire rose significantly after two doses of AZD1222.

The CDR3 spans 18 residues. V was trimmed by 4 bases and J by 3 bases, leaving 23 bases between them. Germline CDR1 KGHDR, CDR2 SFDVKD. This specimen consisted of peripheral blood, obtained on day 0 of MenACWY control vaccination. The V call is TRBV24-1, the J call TRBJ2-5; tentative D call: TRBD1 (5 bases). This sequence was found in an adult in good health. As DNA, the CDR3 is TGTGCCACCAGTGACCCAGGGATCTCGATCGGGCGTAAAGAGACCCAGTACTTC. This gives the protein CATSDPGISIGRKETQYF.